The present T cell receptor beta chain was sequenced within a study of cytomegalovirus exposure and HLA in healthy donors. Study context: Both the roughly 120 validation repertoires and the 600 to 750 first-cohort repertoires used the same platform, as reported by a later analysis.

Only one count was recorded for this clone. Sequencing was performed with immunoSEQ multiplex PCR; in TCRdb, only in-frame clones are kept and a portion is missing. The sample consists of around 91,000 clones, about 94% of them appearing once. Deletions cut 0 bases from V and 0 bases from J, with 15 bases between. This CDR3 is built from 17 residues. Germline values: CDR1 SGHRS, CDR2 YFSETQ. Sequencing was carried out using PBMCs. The source of this sequence is a woman in her thirties in good health and CMV-seropositive. The chain carries TRBV5-1 and TRBJ1-1; TRBD1 might be the D (5 bases). This CDR3 is CASSLAGGSVMNTEAFF. Here the CDR3 DNA reads TGCGCCAGCAGCTTGGCCGGGGGATCCGTCATGAACACTGAAGCTTTCTTT.